The 28 T cell receptor beta chains presented below share a single source sample, sequenced in a study of early T cells in non-severe SARS-CoV-2 infection (dated by TCRdb to the early 2020s). Library preparation was by 5' RACE. The run used a NextSeq 500. In TCRdb, the public reads were trimmed at Q25 with fastp and aligned with MiXCR, with productive beta chains retained. Each CDR3 protein gets just one entry, which takes the most common genes and DNA from the rows behind it. Within this sample are roughly 63,000 distinct CDR3 sequences, with 13% of them counted one time only. Around 4.5% of the sample is held by the ten biggest clonotypes. Material: whole blood. The receptor source for this set is an adult who was a healthcare worker with PCR-confirmed SARS-CoV-2 infection or an uninfected control (not recorded which).

This clonotype has more than one count but fewer than ten. The CDR3 region has the DNA TGCAGTGGGGCTAGCGGGGGAAATGAGCAGTTCTTC. Translating gives CSGASGGNEQFF. V gene TRBV20-1 combines with J gene TRBJ2-1, with 10 positions matching TRBD2. Per germline, CDR1 DFQATT and CDR2 SNEGSKA (reference sequence). The trim removed 7 bases at V and 7 bases at J, leaving 4 bases unmatched. The CDR3 is 12 residues long.

This clonotype has at least ten counts. The rearrangement links TRBV20-1 to TRBJ2-1, with a possible D match to TRBD1 (5 bases). V lost 5 bases, J lost 3 bases, and 17 bases lay in between. Germline CDR1 reads DFQATT; CDR2 reads SNEGSKA (reference sequence). This CDR3 has 15 amino acids. The CDR3 sequence: CSAPSDRGNYNEQFF. In DNA, the CDR3 is TGCAGTGCTCCTTCCGACAGAGGAAACTACAATGAGCAGTTCTTC.

The rearrangement uses TRBV3-1 and TRBJ2-5; D gene uncertain. V was clipped by 0 bases and J by 2 bases, with 16 bases between them. The V gene's germline CDR1 is LGHDT and CDR2 YNNKEL (reference sequence). The CDR3 loop spans 17 amino acids. This CDR3 is CASSQEPRITPQETQYF. The CDR3 DNA is TGTGCCAGCAGCCAAGAGCCCCGGATAACACCGCAAGAGACCCAGTACTTC.

This clonotype was detected many times. The CDR3 is CASSQDKGGDNSPLHF. CDR3 in DNA: TGCGCCAGCAGCCAAGATAAAGGAGGAGATAATTCACCCCTCCACTTT. The chain is built from TRBV4-1 and TRBJ1-6; D is undetermined. The CDR3 has 16 residues. The germline gives CDR1 MGHRA, CDR2 YSYEKL. Trimming took 0 bases from V and 5 from J, leaving 11 bases between them.

This clonotype was counted at least ten times. The chain links TRBV7-9 to TRBJ2-7; D ambiguous. There are 13 residues in the CDR3. The germline V gene has CDR1 SEHNR and CDR2 FQNEAQ (reference sequence). Trimming cost V 5 bases and J 0 bases, with 8 bases left between them. The CDR3 reads CASSPPGSYEQYF. The CDR3 nucleotides read TGTGCCAGCAGCCCTCCCGGCTCCTACGAGCAGTACTTC.

The V call is TRBV11-3, the J call TRBJ2-3, with TRBD2 identical over 7 bases. V lost 5 bases and J lost 7; bases outside the gene matches: 6. Germline CDR1 and CDR2: SGHNT and YENEEA. The CDR3 has 13 residues. CDR3 nucleotides: TGTGCCAGCAGCGGGGGGGTGAGAAATACGCAGTATTTT. Protein sequence: CASSGGVRNTQYF.

The CDR3 sequence is CASSSRQGGTEAFF. CDR3 sequence (DNA): TGTGCCAGCAGCTCCAGACAGGGAGGCACTGAAGCTTTCTTT. The gene calls are TRBV11-2 and TRBJ1-1; TRBD1 aligns across 7 bases. The trim removed 4 bases at V and 4 bases at J, leaving 6 bases unmatched. The V gene's germline CDR1 is SGHAT and CDR2 FQNNGV. This CDR3 has 14 residues. Variable domain in full (rest from reference TRBV11-2 and TRBJ1-1): EAGVAQSPRYKIIEKRQSVAFWCNPISGHATLYWYQQILGQGPKLLIQFQNNGVVDDSQLPKDRFSAERLKGVDSTLKIQPAKLEDSAVYLCASSSRQGGTEAFFGQGTRLTVV.

This clonotype was detected many times. The V call is TRBV12-5, the J call TRBJ2-5; 9 nucleotides line up with TRBD1. V trimming: 4 bases; J trimming: 4 bases; junction bases outside the gene matches: 4. In germline, CDR1 is LGHNT, CDR2 FRNRAP. The CDR3 contains 14 residues. The CDR3 nucleotides read TGTGCTAGTGGTTGGGGACAGGGAGGAGAGACCCAGTACTTC. Protein sequence: CASGWGQGGETQYF. Full variable domain (missing parts from reference TRBV12-5 and TRBJ2-5): DARVTQTPRHKVTEMGQEVTMRCQPILGHNTVFWYRQTMMQGLELLAYFRNRAPLDDSGMPKDRFSAEMPDATLATLKIQPSEPRDSAVYFCASGWGQGGETQYFGPGTRLLVL.

This clonotype was recorded many times. This rearrangement joins TRBV7-9 to TRBJ2-2; D unclear. V was pared by 5 bases and J by 6 bases, with 16 bases between. Germline CDR1 SEHNR, CDR2 FQNEAQ (reference sequence). The CDR3 has 15 amino acids. Here the CDR3 DNA reads TGTGCCAGCAGCCCGAGACCGGTCTACGCCGGGGAGCTGTTTTTT. Amino acid sequence: CASSPRPVYAGELFF.

The chain combines TRBV7-9 with TRBJ2-5; 11 bases fit TRBD1. V trimming: 5 bases; J trimming: 0 bases; junction bases outside the gene matches: 8. Germline-derived CDR1 and CDR2 are SEHNR and FQNEAQ (reference sequence). The CDR3 has 17 amino acids. In DNA form, the CDR3 reads TGTGCCAGCAGCCCTAGGGCGGACAGGGGGCACCAAGAGACCCAGTACTTC. Its translation is CASSPRADRGHQETQYF.

The CDR3 sequence is CASSLLIIDTQYF. CDR3 nucleotides: TGTGCCAGCAGTCTCCTAATTATAGATACGCAGTATTTT. V usage is TRBV12-3 or TRBV12-4 and J usage is TRBJ2-3; no reliable D call. The length of the CDR3 is 13 residues. The V and J ends lost 5 bases and 5 bases respectively, with 11 bases between them.

This clonotype has just a few counts. The chain combines TRBV6-5 with TRBJ2-7, with TRBD1 identical over 9 bases. The ends lost 5 bases at V and 4 bases at J; junction bases unmatched: 9. The CDR3 contains 15 residues. The germline CDR1 and CDR2 sequences are MNHEY and SVGAGI. DNA for the CDR3: TGTGCCAGCAGTGACACCGGGACAGGGACGTACGAGCAGTACTTC. Encoded protein: CASSDTGTGTYEQYF.

This clonotype appeared many times. The V gene is TRBV27, the J gene TRBJ1-2, with TRBD1 matching over 9 bases. The CDR3 length is 17 residues. V shed 1 base, J shed 2 bases, and the junction held 8 bases outside the gene matches. Germline CDR1 and CDR2: MNHEY and SMNVEV (reference sequence). The chain's CDR3 is CASSLYGTGLSNYGYTF. CDR3 DNA: TGTGCCAGCAGTTTATATGGGACAGGGTTGTCGAACTATGGCTACACCTTC.

Ten or more counts support this clonotype. The J gene is TRBJ2-1, the V gene TRBV25-1; no clear D gene. V lost 4 bases to trimming and J lost 4 bases, with 2 bases between them. CDR3 length: 11 amino acids. Per the germline V gene, CDR1 is MGHDK and CDR2 is SYGVNS. The CDR3 loop is CASSGYNEQFF. CDR3 sequence (DNA): TGTGCCAGCAGTGGGTACAATGAGCAGTTCTTC.

Many counts were recorded for this clonotype. The gene calls are TRBV21-1 and TRBJ1-5; the D call TRBD1 from the table was never checked on the DNA. TRBV21-1 is tagged as a pseudogene. The CDR3 consists of 15 residues. The DNA for the CDR3 is TGTGCCAGCAGCAACCTATGGGGGCGGGATCAGCCCCAGCATTTT. It encodes CASSNLWGRDQPQHF.

This clonotype has just a few counts. V is TRBV4-2 and J is TRBJ1-6; TRBD1 matches at 7 bases. Germline trimming cut 0 bases from V and 8 bases from J; bases unmatched to any gene: 4. CDR3 size: 15 residues. Germline V gene data show CDR1 as LGHNA and CDR2 as YNFKEQ. CDR3 loop: CASSQDNRGYSPLHF. The DNA of the CDR3 is TGTGCCAGCAGCCAAGATAACAGGGGATATTCACCCCTCCACTTT.

The sample holds many counts of this clonotype. J is TRBJ1-2 and V is TRBV4-2; D unclear. CDR3 length equals 15 residues. The ends were cut back, 0 bases at V and 0 bases at J, with 8 bases in the middle. The germline gives CDR1 LGHNA, CDR2 YNFKEQ. CDR3 sequence: CASSQDRPSNYGYTF. The CDR3 region has the DNA TGTGCCAGCAGCCAAGATCGTCCGTCTAACTATGGCTACACCTTC.

This chain uses TRBV11-2 with TRBJ2-7; TRBD1 is a possible D gene (5 bases). V gave up 0 bases and J gave up 3 bases, with 9 bases separating them. The CDR3 loop spans 14 amino acids. From germline, CDR1 is SGHAT and CDR2 FQNNGV. In DNA form, the CDR3 reads TGTGCCAGCAGCTTAGACAGGACACTCTACGAGCAGTACTTC. Protein product: CASSLDRTLYEQYF.

Many counts were recorded for this clonotype. In DNA form, the CDR3 reads TGTGCCAGCAGTCCCGGGACTCAGCAGTTCTTC. This codes for CASSPGTQQFF. V usage is TRBV12-3 or TRBV12-4 and J usage is TRBJ2-1; D is possibly TRBD2 (6 bases). V shed 5 bases and J shed 11 bases, with 10 bases lying between them. This CDR3 region has 11 residues.

In its sample, this clonotype was seen many times. V and J are TRBV5-1 and TRBJ1-1, with 10 bases aligning to TRBD1. The trim removed 3 bases at V and 6 bases at J, leaving 5 bases unmatched. In germline, CDR1 is SGHRS, CDR2 YFSETQ. The CDR3 is 14 residues long. Here the CDR3 DNA reads TGCGCCAGCAGCTCTACCGGGACAGGGGCTGAAGCTTTCTTT. Translation gives CASSSTGTGAEAFF.

This clonotype came up a few times. This chain uses TRBV6-5 with TRBJ2-3; 8 bases line up with TRBD2. Germline V lookup: CDR1 MNHEY, CDR2 SVGAGI. Unmatched junction bases numbered 5, after V lost 5 bases and J lost 1 base. This CDR3 region has 15 residues. The CDR3 region is CASSPPLAGTDTQYF. For the CDR3, the DNA is TGTGCCAGCAGTCCCCCACTAGCGGGCACAGATACGCAGTATTTT.

This clonotype was picked up a small number of times. The chain carries TRBV5-1 and TRBJ1-5; 7 nucleotides line up with TRBD1. The CDR3 has 14 amino acids. V lost 4 bases to trimming and J lost 3 bases; unmatched junction nucleotides: 4. The V gene's germline CDR1 is SGHRS and CDR2 YFSETQ. CDR3 nucleotides: TGCGCCAGCAGCCCAGGGACAGCCAATCAGCCCCAGCATTTT. This translates into CASSPGTANQPQHF.

This clonotype was detected a few times. The chain is built from TRBV9 and TRBJ2-1, with D maybe TRBD2 (7 bases). Per germline, CDR1 SGDLS and CDR2 YYNGEE. The V and J ends lost 4 bases and 5 bases respectively, with 19 bases between them. There are 16 residues in the CDR3. CDR3 bases: TGTGCCAGCAGCCCTGGTGGTGGCGGGGGCCACAATGAGCAGTTCTTC. Translated: CASSPGGGGGHNEQFF.

The rearrangement uses TRBV18 and TRBJ1-5; D is undetermined. The germline V gene has CDR1 KGHSH and CDR2 LQKENI. V gave up 3 bases and J gave up 1 base, with 4 bases separating them. This CDR3 is built from 13 residues. The CDR3 here is CASSPASNQPQHF. The CDR3 bases are TGTGCCAGCTCACCTGCAAGCAATCAGCCCCAGCATTTT.

This clonotype was picked up many times. The chain carries TRBV9 and TRBJ1-4; a weak D match, TRBD1 (6 bases). Germline V CDR1 and CDR2: SGDLS, YYNGEE. This CDR3 contains 17 residues. The V and J ends lost 3 bases and 5 bases respectively, with 20 bases between them. CDR3 bases: TGTGCCAGCAGCGCAAGCCTGGGGGCCCCGGGAAATGAAAAACTGTTTTTT. It translates to CASSASLGAPGNEKLFF.

There are many counts of this clonotype. The chain is built from TRBV3-1 and TRBJ1-6; D not certain. The CDR3 loop spans 14 amino acids. Germline values: CDR1 LGHDT, CDR2 YNNKEL (reference sequence). Between the trimmed V and J ends, which lost 2 bases and 7 bases, there was a span of 9 bases. The DNA for the CDR3 is TGTGCCAGCAGCCAACTGGTTGAGAATTCACCCCTCCACTTT. This codes for CASSQLVENSPLHF.

There are many counts of this clonotype. The chain uses TRBV20-1 and TRBJ2-2; D is perhaps TRBD1 or TRBD2 (5 bases each). The germline V gene encodes CDR1 DFQATT and CDR2 SNEGSKA (reference sequence). The ends were cut back, 1 base at V and 2 bases at J, with 8 bases in the middle. The CDR3 consists of 14 residues. This chain's CDR3 is CSARGGINTGELFF. CDR3 DNA sequence: TGCAGTGCTAGAGGGGGGATAAACACCGGGGAGCTGTTTTTT.

V gene TRBV9 combines with J gene TRBJ1-1; D is undetermined. CDR1 SGDLS and CDR2 YYNGEE come from the germline V gene. The CDR3 has 13 residues. V was clipped by 2 bases and J by 8 bases, with 13 bases between them. The CDR3 nucleotides read TGTGCCAGCAGCGTTGACCACTTTCGAGAAGCTTTCTTT. Translated, it gives CASSVDHFREAFF.